This TCR beta chain appears in the sequencing data of a study of a mutant IDH1 vaccine in newly diagnosed glioma. Specified time point: baseline, week 1 (first vaccination visit). The treatment: pre-vaccination baseline after standard-of-care therapy. Deletions cut 5 bases from V and 8 bases from J, with 24 bases between. The V gene's germline CDR1 is MGHRA and CDR2 YSYEKL. The CDR3 consists of 16 residues. Assay used: immunoSEQ multiplex PCR; TCRdb lists only in-frame clones, some missing. The sample yields 75,000 to 100,000 clones, 82% seen once. The chain is built from TRBV4-1 and TRBJ1-2; D not certain. The receptor's source is a middle-aged man with glioma. Some clones in this sample may be carry-over from other donors' samples. The material sequenced was PBMCs, taken from a glioma patient treated with radiotherapy, temozolomide or both. The CDR3 loop reads CASSAMGGKALGGYTF. CDR3 DNA: TGCGCCAGCAGCGCAATGGGCGGCAAGGCCCTAGGGGGCTACACCTTC.